This T cell receptor beta chain originates from a study of blood T cell repertoires in COVID-19 (dated by TCRdb to 2020 to 2022). Regarding the study in general: The collaborator samples originated in the United States, Italy and Spain and spanned the acute and convalescent phases of COVID-19. The material from the prospective study consisted of cDNA or gDNA derived from T cells, B-cell-depleted T cells, or PBMCs. Where available, HLA class I and class II types were obtained from metadata supplied by the sample provider rather than from assay-based typing. Subjects who had been exposed to COVID-19, were actively infected with it, or had recovered from it provided the deeply sampled blood TCRbeta repertoires that made up the dataset. Samples were obtained from the ongoing ImmuneRACE study (first 160 participants) and from over 1,000 subjects provided by 6 global collaborators. A freely available public database, intended as a resource for researchers studying the immune response to SARS-CoV-2, is where the repertoires were released. The sample metadata nearly always contained a de-identified subject ID, COVID-19 status, age in years and sex. Paper-wide results and their limitations: How much clinical and demographic metadata was included differed by source and by participant, and the metadata was provided uncurated.

The germline V gene (reference sequence) supplies CDR1 SGHNT and CDR2 YYREEE. Spanning cysteine to phenylalanine, the CDR3 consists of 16 amino acids. Of the read, only the CDR3 DNA is kept; its 48 bases are in frame from base 1. V ends up 4 bases short and J 4 bases short, with an unmatched junction base count of 12. The immunoSEQ Assay, a bias-controlled multiplex PCR, was used to amplify TCRbeta CDR3 regions from genomic DNA. Turning to the authors' computational methods: Within the assay, amplification of reference gene primers was used to estimate how many nucleated cells each sample contained. Sequence reads were collapsed and filtered to measure the absolute abundance of every unique TCRbeta CDR3 rearrangement. Productive Simpson clonality was computed per sample as the square root of Simpson's diversity index over productive rearrangements. TCRdb's version of the immuneACCESS table is confined to in-frame rearrangements and falls short of the full clone set. An unresolved V gene accounts for under half of the shortfall where checked; the remainder is of unknown origin. That table supplies the V and J calls and clone size; D and trimming were determined from the DNA. Here the sample has fewer than 250,000 clones; about 89% occur a single time. The ten largest clones represent 5.5% to 6.5% of the sample.

Another Seattle source contributed samples from volunteer blood donors who had recovered from COVID-19. Whole blood was collected in K2EDTA tubes by collaborating institutions according to the institutions' own protocols. For TCRbeta analysis, collaborators shipped samples as frozen whole blood, isolated PBMCs, or DNA extracted from either of those sample types. A note on this clone: Its antigen specificity is not known. One base away there is no much larger clone; base qualities are not given.

In this chain, TRBV5-4 is recombined with TRBJ1-2; TRBD1 matches 8 bases in the middle. The material sequenced was peripheral blood. This clonotype was sampled from a man in his sixties who had recovered from COVID-19. The DNA sequence is given as TGTGCCAGCAGCCCGAGGGCACAGGGGGTCAGCTATGGCTACACCTTC. Translated, it reads CASSPRAQGVSYGYTF.